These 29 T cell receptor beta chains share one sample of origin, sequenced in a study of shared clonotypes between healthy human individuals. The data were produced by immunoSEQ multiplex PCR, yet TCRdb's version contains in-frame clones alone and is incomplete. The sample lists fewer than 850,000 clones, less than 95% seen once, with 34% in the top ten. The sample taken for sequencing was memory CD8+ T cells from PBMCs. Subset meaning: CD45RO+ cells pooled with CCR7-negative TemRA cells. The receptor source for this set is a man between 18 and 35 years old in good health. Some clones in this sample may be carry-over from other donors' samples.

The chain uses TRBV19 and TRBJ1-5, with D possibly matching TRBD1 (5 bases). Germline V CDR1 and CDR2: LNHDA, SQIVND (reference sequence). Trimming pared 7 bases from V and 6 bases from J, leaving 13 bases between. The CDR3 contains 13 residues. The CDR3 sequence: CASNQGPIQPQHF. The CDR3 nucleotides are TGTGCCAGTAATCAGGGCCCTATTCAGCCCCAGCATTTT.

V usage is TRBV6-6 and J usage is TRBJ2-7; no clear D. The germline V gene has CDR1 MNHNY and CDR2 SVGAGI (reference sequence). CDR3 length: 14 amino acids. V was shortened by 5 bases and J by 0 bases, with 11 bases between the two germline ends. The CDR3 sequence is CASSPDPFSYEQYF. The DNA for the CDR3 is TGTGCCAGCAGTCCGGACCCGTTCTCCTACGAGCAGTACTTC.

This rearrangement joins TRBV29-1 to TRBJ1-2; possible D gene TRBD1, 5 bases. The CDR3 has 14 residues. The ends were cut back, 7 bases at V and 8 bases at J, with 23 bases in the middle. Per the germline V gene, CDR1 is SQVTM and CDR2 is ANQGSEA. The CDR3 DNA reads TGCAGCGCCACCCCTGGGGCGGAAGGCGGGGGCTACACCTTC. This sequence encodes CSATPGAEGGGYTF.

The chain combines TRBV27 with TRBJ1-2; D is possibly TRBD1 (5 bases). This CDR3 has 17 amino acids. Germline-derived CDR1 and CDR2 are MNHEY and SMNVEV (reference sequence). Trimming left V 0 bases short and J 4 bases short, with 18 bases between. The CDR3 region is CASSLSGTGYLGYGYTF. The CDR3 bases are TGTGCCAGCAGTTTATCGGGAACAGGCTACCTGGGCTATGGCTACACCTTC.

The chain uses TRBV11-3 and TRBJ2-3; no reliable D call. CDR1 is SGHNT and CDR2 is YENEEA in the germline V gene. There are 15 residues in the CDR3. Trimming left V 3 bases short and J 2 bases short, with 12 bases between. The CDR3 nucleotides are TGTGCCAGCAGCTTTACGAATGCCTTCACAGATACGCAGTATTTT. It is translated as CASSFTNAFTDTQYF.

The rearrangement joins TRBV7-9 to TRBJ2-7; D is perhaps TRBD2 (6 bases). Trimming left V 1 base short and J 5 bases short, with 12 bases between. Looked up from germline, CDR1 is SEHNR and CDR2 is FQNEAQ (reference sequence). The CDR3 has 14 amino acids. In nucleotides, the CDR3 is TGTGCCAGCAGCTTAGAACGGGAGCCCCACGAGCAGTACTTC. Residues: CASSLEREPHEQYF.

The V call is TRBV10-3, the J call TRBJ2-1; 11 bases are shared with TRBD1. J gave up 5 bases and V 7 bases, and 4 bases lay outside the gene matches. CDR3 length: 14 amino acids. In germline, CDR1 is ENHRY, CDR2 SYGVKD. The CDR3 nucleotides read TGTGCCATCAACCCGGGACAGGGGGACAATGAGCAGTTCTTC. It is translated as CAINPGQGDNEQFF.

The CDR3 protein is CASSAPRRGAYEQYF. The CDR3 DNA sequence: TGTGCCAGCAGTGCCCCCCGCAGGGGGGCCTACGAGCAGTACTTC. This chain uses TRBV28 with TRBJ2-7; possible D gene TRBD1, 7 bases. This CDR3 is built from 15 residues. The V gene's germline CDR1 is MDHEN and CDR2 SYDVKM. Trimming pared 5 bases from V and 2 bases from J, leaving 16 bases between.

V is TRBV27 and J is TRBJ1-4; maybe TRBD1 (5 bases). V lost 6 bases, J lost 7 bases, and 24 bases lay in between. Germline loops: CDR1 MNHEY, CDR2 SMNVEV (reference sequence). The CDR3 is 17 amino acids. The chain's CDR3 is CASRQGPAPSRGEKLFF. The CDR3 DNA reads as TGTGCCAGCAGGCAGGGTCCGGCACCCTCTCGGGGTGAAAAACTGTTTTTT.

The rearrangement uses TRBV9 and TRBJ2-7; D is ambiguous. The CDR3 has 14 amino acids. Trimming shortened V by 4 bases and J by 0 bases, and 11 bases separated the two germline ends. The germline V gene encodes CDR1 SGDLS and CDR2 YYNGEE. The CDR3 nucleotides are TGTGCCAGCAGCTACGAGGCGGACTCCTACGAGCAGTACTTC. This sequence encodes CASSYEADSYEQYF.

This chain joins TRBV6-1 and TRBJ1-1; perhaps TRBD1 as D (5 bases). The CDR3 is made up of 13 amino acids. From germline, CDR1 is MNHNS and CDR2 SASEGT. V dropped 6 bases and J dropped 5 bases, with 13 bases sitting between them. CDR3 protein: CASRGTARTEAFF. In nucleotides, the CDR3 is TGTGCCAGCAGGGGGACGGCTCGGACTGAAGCTTTCTTT.

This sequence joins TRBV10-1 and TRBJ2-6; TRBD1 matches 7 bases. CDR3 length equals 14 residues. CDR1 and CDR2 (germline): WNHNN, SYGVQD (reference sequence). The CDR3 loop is CEGGANSGANVLTF. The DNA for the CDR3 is TGCGAAGGGGGCGCCAACTCTGGGGCCAACGTCCTGACTTTC.

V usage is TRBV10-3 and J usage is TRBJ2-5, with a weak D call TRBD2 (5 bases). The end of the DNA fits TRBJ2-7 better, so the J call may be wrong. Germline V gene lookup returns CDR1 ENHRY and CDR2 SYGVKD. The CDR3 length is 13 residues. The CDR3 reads CAISAAGSYEQYF. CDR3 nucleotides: TGTGCCATCAGTGCGGCGGGTTCATACGAGCAGTACTTC.

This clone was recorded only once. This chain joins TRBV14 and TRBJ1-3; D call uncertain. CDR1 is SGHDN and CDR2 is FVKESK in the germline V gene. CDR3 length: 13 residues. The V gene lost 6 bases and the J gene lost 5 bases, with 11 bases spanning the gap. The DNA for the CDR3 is TGTGCCAGCAGACCAGGCGGCAGAAACACCATATATTTT. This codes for CASRPGGRNTIYF.

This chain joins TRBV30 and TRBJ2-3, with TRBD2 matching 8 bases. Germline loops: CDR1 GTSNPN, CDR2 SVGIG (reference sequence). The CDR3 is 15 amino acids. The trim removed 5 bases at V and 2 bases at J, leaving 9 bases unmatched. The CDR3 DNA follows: TGTGCCTGGCAAATAATAGCGGGGACCACAGATACGCAGTATTTT. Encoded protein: CAWQIIAGTTDTQYF.

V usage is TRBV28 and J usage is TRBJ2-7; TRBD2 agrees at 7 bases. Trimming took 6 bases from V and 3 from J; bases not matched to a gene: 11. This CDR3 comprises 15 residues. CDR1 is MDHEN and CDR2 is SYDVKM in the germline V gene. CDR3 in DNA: TGTGCCAGCAGGCTACGTCCAGGACTAGACTACGAGCAGTACTTC. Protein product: CASRLRPGLDYEQYF.

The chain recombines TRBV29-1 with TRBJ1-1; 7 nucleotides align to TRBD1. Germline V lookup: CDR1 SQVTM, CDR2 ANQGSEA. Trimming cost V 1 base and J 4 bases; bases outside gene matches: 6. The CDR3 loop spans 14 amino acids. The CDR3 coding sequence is TGCAGCGTTGAAGGGAGGGGGCGCGGCACTGAAGCTTTCTTT. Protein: CSVEGRGRGTEAFF.

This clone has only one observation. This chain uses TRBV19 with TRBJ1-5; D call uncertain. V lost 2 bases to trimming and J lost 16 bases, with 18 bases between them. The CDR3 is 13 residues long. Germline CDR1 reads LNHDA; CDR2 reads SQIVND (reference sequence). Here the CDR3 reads CASSIPPGRLAHF. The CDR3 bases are TGTGCCAGTAGTATACCTCCCGGCCGTCTCGCTCATTTT.

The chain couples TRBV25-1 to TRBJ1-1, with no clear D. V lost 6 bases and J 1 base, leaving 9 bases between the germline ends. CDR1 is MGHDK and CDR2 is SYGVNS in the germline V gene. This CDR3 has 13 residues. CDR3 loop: CASSGRRNTEAFF. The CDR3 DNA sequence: TGTGCCAGCAGCGGACGGCGGAACACTGAAGCTTTCTTT.

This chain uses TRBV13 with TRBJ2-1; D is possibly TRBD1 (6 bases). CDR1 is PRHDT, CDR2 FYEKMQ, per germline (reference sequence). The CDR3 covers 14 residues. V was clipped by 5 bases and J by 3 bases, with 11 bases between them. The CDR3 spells CASSGQMFYNEQFF. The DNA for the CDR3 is TGTGCCAGCAGCGGACAGATGTTCTACAATGAGCAGTTCTTC.

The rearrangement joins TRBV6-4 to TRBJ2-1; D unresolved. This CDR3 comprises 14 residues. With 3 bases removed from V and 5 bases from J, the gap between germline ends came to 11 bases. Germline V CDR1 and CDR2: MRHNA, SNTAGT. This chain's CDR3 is CASSEGPENNEQFF. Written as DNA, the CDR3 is TGTGCCAGCAGTGAGGGCCCGGAGAACAATGAGCAGTTCTTC.

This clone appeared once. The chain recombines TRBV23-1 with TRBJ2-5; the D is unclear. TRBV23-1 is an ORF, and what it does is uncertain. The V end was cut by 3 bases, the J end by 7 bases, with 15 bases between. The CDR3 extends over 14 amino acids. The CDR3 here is CASSHPGPKRTQYF. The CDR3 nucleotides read TGCGCCAGCAGTCACCCGGGCCCGAAGCGGACCCAGTACTTC.

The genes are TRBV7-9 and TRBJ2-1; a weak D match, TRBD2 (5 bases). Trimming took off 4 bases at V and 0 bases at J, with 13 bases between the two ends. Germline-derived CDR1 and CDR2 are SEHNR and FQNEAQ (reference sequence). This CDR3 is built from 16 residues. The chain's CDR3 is CASSYPTEGSYNEQFF. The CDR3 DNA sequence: TGTGCCAGCAGCTACCCGACCGAGGGCTCCTACAATGAGCAGTTCTTC.

The CDR3 DNA reads as TGCGCCAGCAGCTTTGGAACAGGGGCCCTCGTTAACTATGGCTACACCTTC. It encodes CASSFGTGALVNYGYTF. The chain is built from TRBV5-1 and TRBJ1-2, with 7 bases that match TRBD1. V lost 2 bases to trimming and J lost 1 base; unmatched junction nucleotides: 11. Germline loops: CDR1 SGHRS, CDR2 YFSETQ. This CDR3 spans 17 amino acids.

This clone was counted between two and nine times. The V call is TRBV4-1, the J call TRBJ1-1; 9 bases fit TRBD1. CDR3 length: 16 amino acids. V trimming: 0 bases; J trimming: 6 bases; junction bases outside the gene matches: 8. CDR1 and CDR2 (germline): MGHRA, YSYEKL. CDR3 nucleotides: TGCGCCAGCAGCCAAGATCCCGTGACAGGGGGTGCTGAAGCTTTCTTT. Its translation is CASSQDPVTGGAEAFF.

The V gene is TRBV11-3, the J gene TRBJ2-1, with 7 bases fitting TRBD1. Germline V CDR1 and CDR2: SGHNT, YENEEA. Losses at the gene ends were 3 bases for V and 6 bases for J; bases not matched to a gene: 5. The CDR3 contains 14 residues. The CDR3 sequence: CASSFKGAGNEQFF. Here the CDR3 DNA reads TGTGCCAGCAGCTTTAAGGGGGCCGGCAATGAGCAGTTCTTC.

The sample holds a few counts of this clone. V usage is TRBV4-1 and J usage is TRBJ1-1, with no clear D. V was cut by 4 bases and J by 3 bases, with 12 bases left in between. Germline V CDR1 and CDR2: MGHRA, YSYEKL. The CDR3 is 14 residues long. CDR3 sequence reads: CASSRVTGYTEAFF. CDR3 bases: TGCGCCAGCAGCCGTGTTACGGGGTACACTGAAGCTTTCTTT.

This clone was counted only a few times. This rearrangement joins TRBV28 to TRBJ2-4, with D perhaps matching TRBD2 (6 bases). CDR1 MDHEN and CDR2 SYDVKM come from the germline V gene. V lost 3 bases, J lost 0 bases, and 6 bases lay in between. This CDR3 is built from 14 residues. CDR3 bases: TGTGCCAGCAGTTTGGGGGGAGCCAAAAACATTCAGTACTTC. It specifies CASSLGGAKNIQYF.

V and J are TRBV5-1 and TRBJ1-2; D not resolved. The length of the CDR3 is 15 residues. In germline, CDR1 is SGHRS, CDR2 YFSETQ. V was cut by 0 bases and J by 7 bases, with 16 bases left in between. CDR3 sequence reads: CASSLAGESVGGYTF. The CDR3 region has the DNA TGCGCCAGCAGCTTGGCCGGGGAATCTGTTGGTGGCTACACCTTC.